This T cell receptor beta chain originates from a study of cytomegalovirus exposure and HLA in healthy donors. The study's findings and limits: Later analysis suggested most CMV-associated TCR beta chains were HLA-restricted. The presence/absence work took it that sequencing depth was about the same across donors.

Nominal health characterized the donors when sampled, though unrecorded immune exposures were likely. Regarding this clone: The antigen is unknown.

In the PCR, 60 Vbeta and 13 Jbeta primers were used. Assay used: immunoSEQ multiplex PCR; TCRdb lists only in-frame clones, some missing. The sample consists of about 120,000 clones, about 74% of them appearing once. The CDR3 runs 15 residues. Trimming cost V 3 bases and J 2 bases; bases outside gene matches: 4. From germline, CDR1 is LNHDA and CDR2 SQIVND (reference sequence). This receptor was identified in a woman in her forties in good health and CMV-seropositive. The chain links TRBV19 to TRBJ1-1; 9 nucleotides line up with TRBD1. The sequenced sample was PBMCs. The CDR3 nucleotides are TGTGCCAGTAGTATTGTGGGACAGGGAAACACTGAAGCTTTCTTT. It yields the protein CASSIVGQGNTEAFF.